The present T cell receptor (beta chain) was sequenced within a study of shared clonotypes between healthy human individuals. Whole-study context: Each donor contributed plates that comprised three CD4 naive, three CD4 memory, two CD8 naive and one CD8 memory. Study conclusions and caveats: Generation of non-shared clonotypes was less probable than generation of clonotypes shared by all four donors. Deeper or shallower sequencing was expected to change how clonotypes are shared among donors. Generally, naive subsets came out with larger estimated richness than memory subsets.

In germline, CDR1 is SGHRS, CDR2 YFSETQ. This CDR3 is 14 amino acids long. Trimming removed 0 bases from V and 13 bases from J, with 16 bases in between. Sequenced by immunoSEQ multiplex PCR; TCRdb stores in-frame clones only, minus some. The profile covers 2 million to 2.5 million clones, with just over 90% appearing a single time and approximately 0.4% taken by the ten largest. As for this clone: Its antigen is as yet unknown.

Sequencing input: naive CD4+ T cells from PBMCs. Subset described: CD45RA+ positively selected. This sequence originates from a man aged 18 to 35 in good health. Some clones in this sample may be carry-over from other donors' samples. This chain connects TRBV5-1 to TRBJ2-2; D call uncertain. CDR3 region: CASSLVPAEVGLFF. The CDR3 region has the DNA TGCGCCAGCAGCTTGGTCCCCGCCGAAGTTGGGCTGTTTTTT.